This T cell receptor beta chain was recorded in a study of Graves' ophthalmopathy and Graves' hyperthyroidism. Study-level information: At initial diagnosis, peripheral blood was obtained, and this preceded any treatment.

This clonotype occurred many times. Its antigen is as yet unknown. Study observations and caveats: Detected in blood as well were most expanded thyroid clonotypes with frequency above 0.001. A classifier, a 13-signature model, separated ophthalmopathy from stable hyperthyroidism with about 88% sensitivity and approximately 81% specificity.

Other autoimmune diseases, uncontrolled infections, pregnancy or lactation led to the exclusion of patients. Beta-chain TCR CDR3 regions were amplified from RNA transcripts. HTBI-primed RT-PCR formed the first round, and a multiplex PCR formed the second. In TCRdb, the multiplex PCR reads were re-called with MiXCR into one record per CDR3 protein. The top ten clones hold approximately 7% of a sample with roughly 380,000 distinct CDR3 sequences, about 16% of them seen once. Sequenced sample: peripheral blood. The receptor was isolated from a woman aged 18-30 years with stable Graves' hyperthyroidism.

CDR3 loop: CARRTYRRTYEQYF. CDR3 nucleotides: TGTGCCAGGAGAACCTACAGAAGAACCTACGAGCAGTACTTC. This chain joins TRBV12-3 or TRBV12-4 and TRBJ2-7; D call uncertain. The V end was cut by 9 bases, the J end by 2 bases, with 17 bases between. CDR3 length: 14 amino acids.